Below, 5 T cell receptor beta chains from the same sample are listed, as sequenced in a study of blood T cell repertoires in COVID-19 (dated by TCRdb to the early 2020s). Library method: the immunoSEQ multiplex PCR assay. Sourced from immuneACCESS, this table was stored by TCRdb with only in-frame sequences that have V and J called. A share of the clones is absent; for the studies checked, an unresolved V gene accounts for under half, and the remainder has no known explanation. In this sample the table shows roughly 140,000 clones, about 76% of which occur a single time. Of the sample, about 7.5% is held by the ten largest clones. Sequenced sample: peripheral blood. These receptors were collected from a human donor in a cohort sampled during active COVID-19.

The V and J genes are TRBV7-3 and TRBJ2-7, with TRBD1 matching over 7 bases. The CDR3 has 13 amino acids. CDR1 and CDR2 from the germline V gene are SGHTA and FQGTGA. With V trimmed by 5 bases and J by 9 bases, 10 bases remained unmatched. The chain's CDR3 is CASSPDREQVQYF. As DNA, the CDR3 is TGTGCCAGCAGCCCCGACAGGGAACAAGTGCAGTACTTC.

This sequence joins TRBV19 and TRBJ1-5, with D maybe TRBD1 (5 bases). Germline lookup yields CDR1 LNHDA and CDR2 SQIVND (reference sequence). V dropped 5 bases and J dropped 6 bases, with 17 bases sitting between them. This CDR3 is 15 amino acids long. The CDR3 sequence: CASSPRGGRSQPQHF. The CDR3 DNA reads as TGTGCCAGTAGTCCCCGGGGGGGGAGAAGTCAGCCCCAGCATTTT.

The chain combines TRBV4-3 with TRBJ1-4; D is perhaps TRBD1 (6 bases). CDR3 length: 15 residues. CDR1 is LGHNA and CDR2 is YSLEER in the germline V gene. Trimming left V 5 bases short and J 4 bases short, with 14 bases between. The CDR3 DNA reads as TGCGCCAGCAGCATAGACAGGCGGTTTAATGAAAAACTGTTTTTT. It is translated as CASSIDRRFNEKLFF.

The chain couples TRBV7-9 to TRBJ1-1, with 7 nucleotides matching TRBD1. CDR3 length: 15 amino acids. V lost 3 bases, J lost 10 bases, and 14 bases stayed unmatched. Germline assignment: CDR1 SEHNR and CDR2 FQNEAQ (reference sequence). CDR3 in DNA: TGTGCCAGCAGCTTGACCACAGGGGACCCTAGAGGAGCTTTCTTT. Encoded protein: CASSLTTGDPRGAFF.

DNA of the CDR3: TGTGCCAGCAGCAACCCGGGACTAGCGGGAGGGCAACCGGTCGATACGCAGTATTTT. Its protein is CASSNPGLAGGQPVDTQYF. The chain couples TRBV7-2 to TRBJ2-3, with 16 bases matching TRBD2. V shed 5 bases, J shed 6 bases, and the junction held 14 bases outside the gene matches. The CDR3 is 19 amino acids. In germline, CDR1 is SGHTA, CDR2 FQGNSA.